The 25 T cell receptor beta chains listed next were all sequenced from one sample in a study of T cells in tumors after PD-1 blockade. Profiled with immunoSEQ multiplex PCR; TCRdb holds only in-frame clones, not every one. The sample lists over 30,000 clones, about three quarters occurring once. This sample comprised PBMCs, obtained before anti-PD-1 treatment. Receptors were obtained from a human donor with basal cell carcinoma.

The J gene is TRBJ2-7, the V gene TRBV7-2, with 8 bases aligning to TRBD1. V shed 8 bases and J 1 base; nucleotides not matched to a gene: 7. The length of the CDR3 is 14 residues. Germline V gene lookup returns CDR1 SGHTA and CDR2 FQGNSA. The CDR3 here is CASSRTGQSYEQYF. The CDR3 nucleotides are TGTGCCAGCTCTCGGACAGGGCAATCCTACGAGCAGTACTTC.

The chain links TRBV13 to TRBJ1-1; 8 bases line up with TRBD1. This CDR3 has 15 residues. With 3 bases clipped from V and 1 base from J, the junction kept 4 bases outside the gene matches. Germline lookup yields CDR1 PRHDT and CDR2 FYEKMQ (reference sequence). The CDR3 is CASSFIDRGNTEAFF. In DNA form, the CDR3 reads TGTGCCAGCAGCTTTATAGACAGGGGGAACACTGAAGCTTTCTTT.

V is TRBV9 and J is TRBJ2-3; D call uncertain. This CDR3 contains 13 residues. Trimming took 2 bases from V and 8 from J, leaving 12 bases between them. CDR1 is SGDLS, CDR2 YYNGEE, per germline. The CDR3 coding sequence is TGTGCCAGCAGCGTTACTGGTGTGGCTACGCAGTATTTT. The encoded protein is CASSVTGVATQYF.

This chain uses TRBV9 with TRBJ2-7; D might be TRBD1 (5 bases). The V gene's germline CDR1 is SGDLS and CDR2 YYNGEE. Between the trimmed V and J ends, which lost 3 bases and 4 bases, there was a span of 14 bases. The CDR3 totals 14 residues. The CDR3 bases are TGTGCCAGCAGCGCGACCACAGGTAGATACGAGCAGTACTTC. Translated: CASSATTGRYEQYF.

The CDR3 coding sequence is TGTGCCAGCAGTGGGGTAGACGCAAAGGCCTACAATGAGCAGTTCTTC. The encoded protein is CASSGVDAKAYNEQFF. The chain has TRBV2 and TRBJ2-1; D not certain. The CDR3 contains 16 residues. V was trimmed by 4 bases and J by 2 bases, leaving 15 bases between them. In germline, CDR1 is SNHLY, CDR2 FYNNEI. The full variable domain, with the rest looked up from reference TRBV2 and TRBJ2-1, is EPEVTQTPSHQVTQMGQEVILRCVPISNHLYFYWYRQILGQKVEFLVSFYNNEISEKSEIFDDQFSVERPDGSNFTLKIRSTKLEDSAMYFCASSGVDAKAYNEQFFGPGTRLTVL.

The rearrangement joins TRBV9 to TRBJ2-2; D call uncertain. The ends were cut back, 4 bases at V and 1 base at J, with 11 bases in the middle. The germline V gene encodes CDR1 SGDLS and CDR2 YYNGEE. The CDR3 has 15 amino acids. The CDR3, as DNA: TGTGCCAGCAGCCCGCGTGACCGGAACACCGGGGAGCTGTTTTTT. This encodes CASSPRDRNTGELFF.

The V gene is TRBV19, the J gene TRBJ1-1; D possibly corresponds to TRBD1 (5 bases). Germline CDR1 reads LNHDA; CDR2 reads SQIVND (reference sequence). Deletions cut 4 bases from V and 0 bases from J, with 9 bases between. There are 14 residues in the CDR3. The CDR3 region is CASSNRTLNTEAFF. Written as DNA, the CDR3 is TGTGCCAGTAGTAACCGGACATTGAACACTGAAGCTTTCTTT.

The chain is built from TRBV4-2 and TRBJ1-4; possible D gene TRBD1, 6 bases. Germline V CDR1 and CDR2: LGHNA, YNFKEQ. The V end lost 1 base, the J end lost 8 bases, and 14 bases lay between the germline ends. CDR3 length equals 15 residues. The chain's CDR3 is CASSQGGRGGEKLFF. The CDR3 DNA reads as TGTGCCAGCAGCCAAGGGGGGCGGGGAGGCGAAAAACTGTTTTTT.

This chain connects TRBV11-3 to TRBJ2-1, with 14 bases lining up with TRBD2. Germline CDR1 SGHNT, CDR2 YENEEA. The CDR3 contains 15 residues. The trim removed 4 bases at V and 8 bases at J, leaving 4 bases unmatched. The CDR3 loop is CASSSGLAGGDEQFF. In DNA form, the CDR3 reads TGTGCCAGCAGCTCCGGACTAGCGGGAGGAGATGAGCAGTTCTTC.

This chain links TRBV19 with TRBJ1-6, with D possibly TRBD1 on 6 matching bases. Trimming removed 6 bases at V and 7 bases at J, with 10 bases between. The CDR3 has 13 amino acids. The V gene's germline CDR1 is LNHDA and CDR2 SQIVND (reference sequence). CDR3: CASSGGPNSPLHF. The CDR3, as DNA: TGTGCCAGTAGCGGGGGGCCGAATTCACCCCTCCACTTT. Together with reference TRBV19 and TRBJ1-6, the CDR3 gives the full variable domain: DGGITQSPKYLFRKEGQNVTLSCEQNLNHDAMYWYRQDPGQGLRLIYYSQIVNDFQKGDIAEGYSVSREKKESFPLTVTSAQKNPTAFYLCASSGGPNSPLHFGNGTRLTVT.

This sequence joins TRBV25-1 and TRBJ2-1; 13 bases are a match to TRBD2. There are 16 residues in the CDR3. Germline CDR1 MGHDK, CDR2 SYGVNS. The V segment lost 5 bases and the J segment 9 bases; nucleotides outside the gene matches: 10. CDR3 bases: TGTGCCAGCAGTCCAAAGGAACTAGCGGGGGGGAGTGAGCAGTTCTTC. Translating gives CASSPKELAGGSEQFF.

This chain uses TRBV11-3 with TRBJ2-7, with a weak D call TRBD2 (5 bases). Germline CDR1 is SGHNT and CDR2 is YENEEA. This CDR3 is 14 amino acids long. V shed 7 bases and J shed 0 bases, with 13 bases lying between them. The CDR3 DNA is TGTGCCAGCACCCCTCCTACTAGCTCCTACGAGCAGTACTTC. Its protein is CASTPPTSSYEQYF.

Only a few counts were recorded for this clone. The chain is built from TRBV19 and TRBJ2-1; 10 nucleotides align to TRBD2. Germline CDR1 and CDR2: LNHDA and SQIVND (reference sequence). V dropped 4 bases and J dropped 7; count of bases not matched to a gene: 7. This CDR3 contains 15 residues. The CDR3 loop is CASSTLAGVANEQFF. DNA for the CDR3: TGTGCCAGTAGTACGCTAGCGGGAGTGGCTAATGAGCAGTTCTTC.

This clone was seen only a few times. This CDR3 reads CASSQVASGRTYEQYF. CDR3 DNA sequence: TGTGCCAGCAGCCAAGTGGCTAGCGGGAGAACCTACGAGCAGTACTTC. The V gene is TRBV3-1 (or the pseudogene TRBV3-2), the J gene TRBJ2-7; 10 nucleotides line up with TRBD2. CDR1 is LGHDT, CDR2 YNNKEL, per germline (reference sequence). Trimming removed 1 base from V and 2 bases from J; junction bases left unmatched: 5. The CDR3 runs 16 residues.

The CDR3 DNA sequence: TGTGCCAGCAGCAAGGGACAGGGACTCACCTACGAGCAGTACTTC. Encoded protein: CASSKGQGLTYEQYF. The V call is TRBV9, the J call TRBJ2-7; 9 bases align to TRBD1. Germline CDR1 and CDR2: SGDLS and YYNGEE. This CDR3 has 15 amino acids. The J segment lost 2 bases and the V segment lost 4 bases, leaving 7 bases of the junction unmatched.

This clone has just one count. CDR3 loop: CASSPDRYGYTF. The CDR3 DNA reads as TGTGCCAGCAGTCCCGACAGGTATGGCTACACCTTC. The chain recombines TRBV28 with TRBJ1-2; D might be TRBD1 (6 bases). Germline assignment: CDR1 MDHEN and CDR2 SYDVKM. This CDR3 has 12 residues. Trimming took off 5 bases at V and 5 bases at J, with 9 bases between the two ends.

The chain carries TRBV5-6 and TRBJ1-6, with a tentative D call TRBD1 (5 bases). Germline values: CDR1 SGHDT, CDR2 YYEEEE. The length of the CDR3 is 16 residues. V was cut by 2 bases and J by 9 bases, with 18 bases left in between. The CDR3 nucleotides are TGTGCCAGCAGCTTCGGGGGTCGCACCAAAGGTTCACCCCTCCACTTT. It translates to CASSFGGRTKGSPLHF.

The CDR3 sequence is CASSPAGGGYEQYF. The DNA for the CDR3 is TGTGCCAGCAGCCCTGCGGGGGGCGGCTACGAGCAGTACTTC. V and J are TRBV7-2 and TRBJ2-7, with 8 nucleotides matching TRBD2. The V segment lost 5 bases and the J segment 3 bases; nucleotides outside the gene matches: 6. The CDR3 has 14 amino acids. The germline CDR1 and CDR2 sequences are SGHTA and FQGNSA.

The gene calls are TRBV6-5 and TRBJ1-5; D is uncertain. CDR3 length equals 14 residues. Germline V CDR1 and CDR2: MNHEY, SVGAGI. The V end was cut by 4 bases, the J end by 11 bases, with 18 bases between. The CDR3 here is CASSSTPTWGAQHF. The DNA of the CDR3 is TGTGCCAGCAGTTCCACCCCCACATGGGGAGCCCAGCATTTT.

This clone appeared a single time. This chain uses TRBV7-2 with TRBJ2-7; TRBD1 matches 9 bases. Germline assignment: CDR1 SGHTA and CDR2 FQGNSA. Trimming took 1 base from V and 3 from J; bases not matched to a gene: 4. The CDR3 covers 15 residues. CDR3 sequence reads: CASSLELDRGYEQYF. The CDR3 DNA follows: TGTGCCAGCAGCTTAGAGTTGGACAGGGGCTACGAGCAGTACTTC.

This clone was found once. The V gene is TRBV6-5, the J gene TRBJ2-1; 9 bases are a match to TRBD1. Germline-derived CDR1 and CDR2 are MNHEY and SVGAGI. The V gene end was trimmed by 6 bases and the J gene end by 2 bases; junction bases not matched to a gene: 5. The CDR3 length is 15 residues. Here the CDR3 DNA reads TGTGCCAGCAGGCCCCGACAGGGGGCCTACAATGAGCAGTTCTTC. Protein sequence: CASRPRQGAYNEQFF.

The chain links TRBV15 to TRBJ1-2; no definite D call. Germline CDR1 LNHNV, CDR2 YYDKDF (reference sequence). This CDR3 comprises 15 residues. V was trimmed by 3 bases and J by 4 bases, leaving 15 bases between them. CDR3 in DNA: TGTGCCACCAGCAGCAACCCACAGTCCTTCTATGGCTACACCTTC. This codes for CATSSNPQSFYGYTF. Variable domain in full (rest from reference TRBV15 and TRBJ1-2): DAMVIQNPRYQVTQFGKPVTLSCSQTLNHNVMYWYQQKSSQAPKLLFHYYDKDFNNEADTPDNFQSRRPNTSFCFLDIRSPGLGDTAMYLCATSSNPQSFYGYTFGSGTRLTVV.

The rearrangement joins TRBV19 to TRBJ1-1; D is unresolved. Trimming pared 3 bases from V and 1 base from J, leaving 9 bases between. This CDR3 is built from 14 residues. The germline CDR1 and CDR2 sequences are LNHDA and SQIVND (reference sequence). The CDR3 DNA reads as TGTGCCAGTAGTATTTCCGCGGGGAACACTGAAGCTTTCTTT. This gives the protein CASSISAGNTEAFF.

The V gene is TRBV7-8, the J gene TRBJ1-1; possibly TRBD1 for D (6 bases). The CDR3 loop spans 15 amino acids. Between the trimmed V and J ends, which lost 0 bases and 6 bases, there was a span of 14 bases. Looked up from germline, CDR1 is SGHVS and CDR2 is FQNEAQ. The CDR3: CASSLAAGVGPEAFF. The DNA of the CDR3 is TGTGCCAGCAGCTTAGCGGCAGGGGTGGGACCTGAAGCTTTCTTT.

As concerns this clone: Other DNA sequences of this sample code for an identical CDR3. The V gene is TRBV7-9, the J gene TRBJ1-2; 8 bases are a match to TRBD1. In germline, CDR1 is SEHNR, CDR2 FQNEAQ (reference sequence). Trimming cost V 5 bases and J 0 bases; bases outside gene matches: 5. The CDR3 runs 15 residues. CDR3: CASSPRTGSNYGYTF. The CDR3 DNA reads TGTGCCAGCAGCCCTAGGACAGGGTCTAACTATGGCTACACCTTC.